Listed here are 20 T cell receptor beta chains from one sample, sequenced in a study of cytomegalovirus exposure and HLA in healthy donors. The PCR was carried out with 60 Vbeta primers and 13 Jbeta primers. Clones were read by immunoSEQ multiplex PCR, and TCRdb kept only the in-frame ones, dropping some. The sample shows about 110,000 clones, 60% to 85% of them seen only once. The sample taken for sequencing was PBMCs. These receptor sequences come from a woman aged 40 to 50 in good health and CMV-seropositive.

This rearrangement joins TRBV5-1 to TRBJ2-3, with a possible D match to TRBD2 (5 bases). The V gene lost 0 bases and the J gene lost 5 bases, with 7 bases spanning the gap. CDR3 size: 13 residues. The germline V gene encodes CDR1 SGHRS and CDR2 YFSETQ. This chain's CDR3 is CASSLVGGDTQYF. The CDR3 coding sequence is TGCGCCAGCAGCTTGGTAGGAGGAGATACGCAGTATTTT.

This clone showed up just a few times. The chain is built from TRBV7-6 and TRBJ1-2; 9 bases map to TRBD1. The CDR3 loop spans 14 amino acids. CDR1 and CDR2 from the germline V gene are SGHVS and FNYEAQ. After removal of 5 bases from V and 8 bases from J, the junction contained 9 bases not matched to a gene. The DNA of the CDR3 is TGTGCCAGCAGCCCCCGGACAGGGGTCGGGGGCTACACCTTC. The encoded protein is CASSPRTGVGGYTF. The full variable domain, in which reference TRBV7-6 and TRBJ1-2 provide the parts outside the CDR3, is GAGVSQSPRYKVTKRGQDVALRCDPISGHVSLYWYRQALGQGPEFLTYFNYEAQQDKSGLPNDRFSAERPEGSISTLTIQRTEQRDSAMYRCASSPRTGVGGYTFGSGTRLTVV.

In DNA, the CDR3 is TGTGCCAGCTCTCCAGCCGAGGGCCCCTACGAGCAGTACTTC. Protein product: CASSPAEGPYEQYF. The chain is built from TRBV18 and TRBJ2-7, with D possibly TRBD2 on 5 matching bases. This CDR3 has 14 amino acids. Germline assignment: CDR1 KGHSH and CDR2 LQKENI. With 6 bases removed from V and 2 bases from J, the gap between germline ends came to 14 bases.

The CDR3 loop reads CASSRLLAGGETQYF. The DNA for the CDR3 is TGCGCCAGCAGCCGCCTACTAGCGGGGGGGGAGACCCAGTACTTC. This chain joins TRBV4-3 and TRBJ2-5; TRBD2 agrees at 13 bases. CDR1 is LGHNA and CDR2 is YSLEER in the germline V gene. This CDR3 comprises 15 residues. The V and J ends lost 4 bases and 5 bases, in that order; junction bases with no gene match: 4.

For the CDR3, the DNA is TGTGCCAGCAGCTGGAAATGGGGACTAGCGGGGGACTACGAGCAGTACTTC. Translating gives CASSWKWGLAGDYEQYF. This sequence joins TRBV28 and TRBJ2-7; 14 bases are shared with TRBD2. Germline loops: CDR1 MDHEN, CDR2 SYDVKM. With 6 bases clipped from V and 3 bases from J, the junction kept 10 bases outside the gene matches. The CDR3 consists of 17 residues.

This rearrangement joins TRBV19 to TRBJ1-3; tentatively, D is TRBD1 (6 bases). Germline CDR1 LNHDA, CDR2 SQIVND (reference sequence). V dropped 2 bases and J dropped 0 bases, with 11 bases sitting between them. This CDR3 is 16 amino acids long. The DNA of the CDR3 is TGTGCCAGTAGTATAATTACAGGGTACTCTGGAAACACCATATATTTT. Its translation: CASSIITGYSGNTIYF.

This clone was counted once. V is TRBV9 and J is TRBJ2-3; 8 bases line up with TRBD2. Germline values: CDR1 SGDLS, CDR2 YYNGEE. The V and J ends lost 7 bases and 6 bases, in that order; junction bases with no gene match: 7. CDR3 size: 13 residues. The CDR3 region is CASVAGNSDTQYF. In nucleotides, the CDR3 is TGTGCCAGCGTAGCGGGAAATTCGGATACGCAGTATTTT.

This clone was seen just once. J is TRBJ2-7 and V is TRBV5-1; TRBD1 aligns across 8 bases. J was trimmed by 0 bases and V by 2 bases; bases with no gene match: 1. Germline V lookup: CDR1 SGHRS, CDR2 YFSETQ. The CDR3 consists of 14 residues. The CDR3, as DNA: TGCGCCAGCAGCTTTGACAGGGGCTCCTACGAGCAGTACTTC. Its translation is CASSFDRGSYEQYF.

A few counts support this clone. This chain joins TRBV7-2 and TRBJ2-5; TRBD1 aligns across 7 bases. The germline gives CDR1 SGHTA, CDR2 FQGNSA. The junction had 7 bases not matched to a gene; V was cut back by 1 base and J by 5 bases. There are 15 residues in the CDR3. The CDR3 sequence: CASSLDDRALETQYF. The CDR3, as DNA: TGTGCCAGCAGCTTAGATGACAGGGCCCTTGAGACCCAGTACTTC.

The chain employs TRBV5-1 and TRBJ2-5, with TRBD1 as a possible D gene (5 bases). The DNA end is more similar to TRBJ2-7, so the J call may be wrong. The germline V gene has CDR1 SGHRS and CDR2 YFSETQ. CDR3 length: 15 amino acids. The CDR3 region is CASSLDTLGLYEQYF. CDR3 nucleotides: TGCGCCAGCAGCTTGGACACACTGGGGCTCTACGAGCAGTACTTC.

This clone was seen more than once but under ten times. This chain joins TRBV28 and TRBJ2-7; TRBD2 is a possible D gene (6 bases). CDR1 and CDR2 (germline): MDHEN, SYDVKM. V shed 10 bases and J shed 5 bases, with 18 bases lying between them. This CDR3 is 13 amino acids long. CDR3 residues: CATNPPGVDEQYF. The CDR3 DNA reads TGTGCCACCAATCCCCCGGGAGTGGACGAGCAGTACTTC.

CDR3 amino acids: CASSQAPTGNNSPLHF. CDR3 sequence (DNA): TGCGCCAGCAGCCAAGCCCCGACAGGGAATAATTCACCCCTCCACTTT. This chain links TRBV4-1 with TRBJ1-6; 7 bases are a match to TRBD1. The V and J ends lost 1 base and 5 bases, in that order; junction bases with no gene match: 5. The germline V gene encodes CDR1 MGHRA and CDR2 YSYEKL. This CDR3 is 16 amino acids long.

The V gene is TRBV27, the J gene TRBJ2-7; 12 bases align to TRBD2. Germline V CDR1 and CDR2: MNHEY, SMNVEV (reference sequence). The J segment lost 6 bases and the V segment lost 6 bases, leaving 6 bases of the junction unmatched. This CDR3 has 14 residues. For the CDR3, the DNA is TGTGCCAGCAGGAATGGACTAGCGGGAACCGAGCAGTACTTC. This gives the protein CASRNGLAGTEQYF.

V is TRBV2 and J is TRBJ1-2, with TRBD1 as a possible D gene (5 bases). This CDR3 region has 12 residues. V dropped 6 bases and J dropped 7 bases, with 12 bases sitting between them. Per the germline V gene, CDR1 is SNHLY and CDR2 is FYNNEI. The CDR3 sequence is CASRGQSGGYTF. The CDR3 DNA sequence: TGTGCCAGCAGGGGGCAGTCTGGTGGCTACACCTTC.

This chain connects TRBV18 to TRBJ1-6; D possibly corresponds to TRBD1 (6 bases). Germline CDR1 is KGHSH and CDR2 is LQKENI. Trimming took off 1 base at V and 5 bases at J, with 12 bases between the two ends. The CDR3 sequence is 16 residues long. The CDR3 here is CASSPQSGDNNSPLHF. CDR3 DNA sequence: TGTGCCAGCTCACCACAGTCAGGGGATAATAATTCACCCCTCCACTTT. The full variable domain, with the rest looked up from reference TRBV18 and TRBJ1-6, is NAGVMQNPRHLVRRRGQEARLRCSPMKGHSHVYWYRQLPEEGLKFMVYLQKENIIDESGMPKERFSAEFPKEGPSILRIQQVVRGDSAAYFCASSPQSGDNNSPLHFGNGTRLTVT.

This chain uses TRBV19 with TRBJ2-4; 13 nucleotides match TRBD2. CDR3 length: 15 amino acids. Losses at the gene ends were 7 bases for V and 4 bases for J; bases not matched to a gene: 4. In germline, CDR1 is LNHDA, CDR2 SQIVND (reference sequence). For the CDR3, the DNA is TGTGCCAGTATTGAGACTAGCGGGGGGAAAAACATTCAGTACTTC. It translates to CASIETSGGKNIQYF. Together with reference TRBV19 and TRBJ2-4, the CDR3 gives the full variable domain: DGGITQSPKYLFRKEGQNVTLSCEQNLNHDAMYWYRQDPGQGLRLIYYSQIVNDFQKGDIAEGYSVSREKKESFPLTVTSAQKNPTAFYLCASIETSGGKNIQYFGAGTRLSVL.

DNA for the CDR3: TGTGCCAGTTTCGAGCGGGGCTACTCTGGGGCCAACGTCCTGACTTTC. Its translation is CASFERGYSGANVLTF. This sequence joins TRBV19 and TRBJ2-6; the match to TRBD2 covers 7 bases. The junction had 7 bases not matched to a gene; V was cut back by 8 bases and J by 0 bases. The V gene's germline CDR1 is LNHDA and CDR2 SQIVND (reference sequence). The CDR3 loop spans 16 amino acids.

This clone has a handful of counts. The J gene is TRBJ2-7, the V gene TRBV27, with TRBD2 identical over 9 bases. This CDR3 is built from 16 residues. The V and J ends lost 5 bases and 5 bases, in that order; junction bases with no gene match: 13. CDR1 is MNHEY and CDR2 is SMNVEV in the germline V gene (reference sequence). The CDR3 nucleotides are TGTGCCAGCAGTCTCCGGGAGGTCGGCGGGGGGGACGAGCAGTACTTC. Residues: CASSLREVGGGDEQYF.

This clone was counted between two and nine times. The rearrangement links TRBV7-3 to TRBJ2-1, with 11 positions matching TRBD2. CDR3 size: 16 residues. V trimming: 0 bases; J trimming: 4 bases; junction bases outside the gene matches: 2. Per germline, CDR1 SGHTA and CDR2 FQGTGA. The DNA for the CDR3 is TGTGCCAGCAGCTTAACTCCTAGCGGGGGGTACAATGAGCAGTTCTTC. Its translation: CASSLTPSGGYNEQFF. The variable domain in full, completed from reference TRBV7-3 and TRBJ2-1, reads GAGVSQTPSNKVTEKGKYVELRCDPISGHTALYWYRQSLGQGPEFLIYFQGTGAADDSGLPNDRFFAVRPEGSVSTLKIQRTERGDSAVYLCASSLTPSGGYNEQFFGPGTRLTVL.

This chain uses TRBV6-1 with TRBJ2-7; the match to TRBD1 covers 8 bases. The ends lost 6 bases at V and 2 bases at J; junction bases unmatched: 9. Per germline, CDR1 MNHNS and CDR2 SASEGT. The CDR3 totals 15 residues. The CDR3 reads CASRKPGTGTYEQYF. DNA of the CDR3: TGTGCCAGCAGGAAACCCGGGACAGGAACCTACGAGCAGTACTTC.